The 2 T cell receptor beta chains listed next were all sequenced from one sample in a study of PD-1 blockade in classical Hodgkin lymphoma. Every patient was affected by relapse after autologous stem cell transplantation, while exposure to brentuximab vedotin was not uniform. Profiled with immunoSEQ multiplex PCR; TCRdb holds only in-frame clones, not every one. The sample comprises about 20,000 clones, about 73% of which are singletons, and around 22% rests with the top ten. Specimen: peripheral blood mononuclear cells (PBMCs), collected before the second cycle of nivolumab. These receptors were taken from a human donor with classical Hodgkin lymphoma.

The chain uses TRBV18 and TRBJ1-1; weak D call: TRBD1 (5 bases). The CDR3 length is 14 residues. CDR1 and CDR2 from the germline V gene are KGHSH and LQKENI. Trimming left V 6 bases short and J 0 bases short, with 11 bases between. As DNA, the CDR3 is TGTGCCAGCTCTCCCGGGACTTTGAACACTGAAGCTTTCTTT. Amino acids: CASSPGTLNTEAFF.

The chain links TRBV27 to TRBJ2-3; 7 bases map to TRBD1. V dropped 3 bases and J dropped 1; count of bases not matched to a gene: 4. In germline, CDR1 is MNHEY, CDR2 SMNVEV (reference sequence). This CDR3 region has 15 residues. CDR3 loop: CASSFTGVGTDTQYF. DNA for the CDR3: TGTGCCAGCAGTTTCACAGGGGTAGGCACAGATACGCAGTATTTT.